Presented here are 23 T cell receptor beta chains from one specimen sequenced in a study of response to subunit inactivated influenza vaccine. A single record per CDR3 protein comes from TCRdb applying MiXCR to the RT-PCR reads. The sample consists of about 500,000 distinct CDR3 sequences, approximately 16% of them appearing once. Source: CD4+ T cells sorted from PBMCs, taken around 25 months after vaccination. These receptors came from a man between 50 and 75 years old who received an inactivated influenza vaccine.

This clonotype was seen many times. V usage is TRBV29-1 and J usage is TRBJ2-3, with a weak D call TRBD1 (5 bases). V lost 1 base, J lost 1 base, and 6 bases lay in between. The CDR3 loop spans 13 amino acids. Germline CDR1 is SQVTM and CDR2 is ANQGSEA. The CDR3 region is CSVEGGGTDTQYF. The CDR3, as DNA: TGCAGCGTTGAAGGGGGCGGCACAGATACGCAGTATTTT.

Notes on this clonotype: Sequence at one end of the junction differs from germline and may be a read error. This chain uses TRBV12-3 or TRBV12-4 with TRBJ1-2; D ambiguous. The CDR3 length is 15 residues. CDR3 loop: CASSRGISNSYGYTF. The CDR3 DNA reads TGTGCCAGCAGCCGAGGGATTTCGAATAGCTATGGCTACACCTTT.

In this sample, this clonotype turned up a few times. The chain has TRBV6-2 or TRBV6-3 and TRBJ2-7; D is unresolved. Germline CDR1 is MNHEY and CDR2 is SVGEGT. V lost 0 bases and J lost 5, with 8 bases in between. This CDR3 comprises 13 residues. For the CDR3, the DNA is TGTGCCAGCAGTTACTCGGGGATCGACGAGCAGTACTTC. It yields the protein CASSYSGIDEQYF.

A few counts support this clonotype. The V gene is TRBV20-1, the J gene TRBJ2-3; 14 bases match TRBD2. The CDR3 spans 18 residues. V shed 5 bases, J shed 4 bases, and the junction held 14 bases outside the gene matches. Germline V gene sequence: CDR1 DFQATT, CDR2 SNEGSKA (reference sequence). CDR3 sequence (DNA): TGCAGTGCTGCCGGACTAGCGGGGGGCCCCTCTGCGGCAGATACGCAGTATTTT. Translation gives CSAAGLAGGPSAADTQYF.

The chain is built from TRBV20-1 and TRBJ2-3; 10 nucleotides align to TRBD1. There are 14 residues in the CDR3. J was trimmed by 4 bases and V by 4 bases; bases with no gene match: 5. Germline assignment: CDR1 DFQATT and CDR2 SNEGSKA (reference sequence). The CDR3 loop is CSAKLTGGSDTQYF. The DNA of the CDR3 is TGCAGTGCTAAACTGACAGGGGGCTCAGATACGCAGTATTTT.

The CDR3 spells CAISTTETLGSPLHF. The CDR3 DNA reads TGTGCCATCAGTACCACGGAGACTCTTGGTTCACCCCTCCACTTT. The J gene is TRBJ1-6, the V gene TRBV10-3, with D unresolved. Germline values: CDR1 ENHRY, CDR2 SYGVKD. The CDR3 has 15 residues. V lost 5 bases and J lost 9, with 17 bases in between.

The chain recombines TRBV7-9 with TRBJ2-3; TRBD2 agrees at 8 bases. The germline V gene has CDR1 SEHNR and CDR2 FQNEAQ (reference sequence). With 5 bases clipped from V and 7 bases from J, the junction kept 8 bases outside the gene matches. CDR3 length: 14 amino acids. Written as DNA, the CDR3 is TGTGCCAGCAGCGACCTGAGCGGGGGTTATACGCAGTATTTT. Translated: CASSDLSGGYTQYF.

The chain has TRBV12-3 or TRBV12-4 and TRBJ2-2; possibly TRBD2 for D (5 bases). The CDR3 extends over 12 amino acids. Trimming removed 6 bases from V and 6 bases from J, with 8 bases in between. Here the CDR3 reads CASSPDSGELFF. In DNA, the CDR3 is TGTGCCAGCAGCCCGGACTCCGGGGAGCTGTTTTTT.

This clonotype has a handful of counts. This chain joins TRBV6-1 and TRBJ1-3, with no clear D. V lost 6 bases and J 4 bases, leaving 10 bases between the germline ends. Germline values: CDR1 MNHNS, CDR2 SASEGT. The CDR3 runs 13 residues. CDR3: CASRQSRGNTIYF. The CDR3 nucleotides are TGTGCCAGCAGACAGAGCCGAGGAAACACCATATATTTT.

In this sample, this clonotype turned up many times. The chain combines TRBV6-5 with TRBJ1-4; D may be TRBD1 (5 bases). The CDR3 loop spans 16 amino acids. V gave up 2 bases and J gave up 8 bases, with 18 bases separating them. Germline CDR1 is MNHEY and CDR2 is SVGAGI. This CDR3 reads CASSYHQGPKGEKLFF. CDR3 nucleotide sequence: TGTGCCAGCAGTTACCACCAGGGACCTAAAGGGGAAAAACTGTTTTTT.

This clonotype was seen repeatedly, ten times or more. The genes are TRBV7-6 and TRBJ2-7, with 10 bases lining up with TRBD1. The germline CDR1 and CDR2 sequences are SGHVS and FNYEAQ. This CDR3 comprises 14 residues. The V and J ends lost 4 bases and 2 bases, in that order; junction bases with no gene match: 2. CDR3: CASSSGTGAYEQYF. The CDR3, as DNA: TGTGCCAGCAGCTCCGGGACAGGGGCCTACGAGCAGTACTTC. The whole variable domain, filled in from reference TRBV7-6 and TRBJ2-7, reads GAGVSQSPRYKVTKRGQDVALRCDPISGHVSLYWYRQALGQGPEFLTYFNYEAQQDKSGLPNDRFSAERPEGSISTLTIQRTEQRDSAMYRCASSSGTGAYEQYFGPGTRLTVT.

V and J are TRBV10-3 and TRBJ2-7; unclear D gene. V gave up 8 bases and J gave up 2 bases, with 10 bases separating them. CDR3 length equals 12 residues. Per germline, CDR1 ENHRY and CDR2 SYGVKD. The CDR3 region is CAIGPDPYEQYF. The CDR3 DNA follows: TGTGCCATCGGGCCCGATCCCTACGAGCAGTACTTC.

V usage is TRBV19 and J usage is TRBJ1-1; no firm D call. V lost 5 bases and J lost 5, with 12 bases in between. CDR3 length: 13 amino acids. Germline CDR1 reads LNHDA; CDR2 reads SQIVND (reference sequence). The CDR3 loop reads CASSPGPRTEAFF. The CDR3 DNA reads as TGTGCCAGTAGTCCGGGCCCGCGGACTGAAGCTTTCTTT.

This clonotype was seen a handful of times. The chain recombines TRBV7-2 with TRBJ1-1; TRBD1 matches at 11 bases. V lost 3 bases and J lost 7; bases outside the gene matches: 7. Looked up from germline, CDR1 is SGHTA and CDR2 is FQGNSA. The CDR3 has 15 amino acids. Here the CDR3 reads CASSLEFGTGGEAFF. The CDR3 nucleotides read TGTGCCAGCAGCTTGGAGTTCGGGACAGGGGGTGAAGCTTTCTTT.

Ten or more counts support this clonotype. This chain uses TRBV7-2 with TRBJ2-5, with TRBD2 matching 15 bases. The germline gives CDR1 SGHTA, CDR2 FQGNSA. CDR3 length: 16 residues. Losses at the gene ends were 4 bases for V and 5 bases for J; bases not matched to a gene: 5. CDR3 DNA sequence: TGTGCCAGCAGCTGGACTAGCGGGAGGGCTGGGGAGACCCAGTACTTC. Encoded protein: CASSWTSGRAGETQYF.

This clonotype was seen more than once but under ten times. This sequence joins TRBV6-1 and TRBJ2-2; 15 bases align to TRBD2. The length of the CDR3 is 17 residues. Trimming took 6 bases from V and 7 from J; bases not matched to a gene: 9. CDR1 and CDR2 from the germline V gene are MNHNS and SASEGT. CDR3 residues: CASSSGLAGGLGGELFF. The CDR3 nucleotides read TGTGCCAGCAGCAGCGGACTAGCGGGGGGGTTAGGCGGGGAGCTGTTTTTT.

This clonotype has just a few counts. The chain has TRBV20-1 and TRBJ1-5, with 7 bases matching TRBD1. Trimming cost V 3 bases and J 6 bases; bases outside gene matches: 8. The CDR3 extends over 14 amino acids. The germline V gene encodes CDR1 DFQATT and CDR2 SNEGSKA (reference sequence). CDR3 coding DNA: TGCAGTGCTAGGACAGGGCCGACGAGTCAGCCCCAGCATTTT. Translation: CSARTGPTSQPQHF.

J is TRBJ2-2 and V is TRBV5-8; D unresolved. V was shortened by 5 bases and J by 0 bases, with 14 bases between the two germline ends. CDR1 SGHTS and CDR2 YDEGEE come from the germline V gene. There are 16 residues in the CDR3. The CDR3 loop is CASRARRFANTGELFF. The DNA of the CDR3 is TGTGCCAGCAGGGCTCGACGATTCGCGAACACCGGGGAGCTGTTTTTT.

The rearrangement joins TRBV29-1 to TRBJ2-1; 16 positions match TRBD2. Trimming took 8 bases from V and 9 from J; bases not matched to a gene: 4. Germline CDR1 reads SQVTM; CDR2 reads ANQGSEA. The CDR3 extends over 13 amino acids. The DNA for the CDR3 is TGCAGCACGGGACTAGCGGGAGGGGGTGAGCAGTTCTTC. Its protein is CSTGLAGGGEQFF.

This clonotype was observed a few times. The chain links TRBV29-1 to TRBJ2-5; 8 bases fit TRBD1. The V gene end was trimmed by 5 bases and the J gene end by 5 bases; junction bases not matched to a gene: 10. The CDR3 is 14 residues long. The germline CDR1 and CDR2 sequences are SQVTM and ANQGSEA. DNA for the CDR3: TGCAGCGTTTACGGGACAGGAGTTGAGGAGACCCAGTACTTC. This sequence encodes CSVYGTGVEETQYF. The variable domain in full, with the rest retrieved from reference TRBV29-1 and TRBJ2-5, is SAVISQKPSRDICQRGTSLTIQCQVDSQVTMMFWYRQQPGQSLTLIATANQGSEATYESGFVIDKFPISRPNLTFSTLTVSNMSPEDSSIYLCSVYGTGVEETQYFGPGTRLLVL.

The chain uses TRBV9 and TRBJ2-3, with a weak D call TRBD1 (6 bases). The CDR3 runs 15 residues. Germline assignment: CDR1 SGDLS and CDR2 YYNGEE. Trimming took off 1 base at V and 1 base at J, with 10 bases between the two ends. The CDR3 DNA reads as TGTGCCAGCAGCGTAACAGGGTATGGCACAGATACGCAGTATTTT. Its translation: CASSVTGYGTDTQYF.

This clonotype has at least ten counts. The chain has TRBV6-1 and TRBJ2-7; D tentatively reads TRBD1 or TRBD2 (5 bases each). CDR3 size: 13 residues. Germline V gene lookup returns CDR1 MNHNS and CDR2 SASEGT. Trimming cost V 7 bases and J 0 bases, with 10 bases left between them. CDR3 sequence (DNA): TGTGCCAGCATATCGGGGCTCTCCTACGAGCAGTACTTC. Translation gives CASISGLSYEQYF.

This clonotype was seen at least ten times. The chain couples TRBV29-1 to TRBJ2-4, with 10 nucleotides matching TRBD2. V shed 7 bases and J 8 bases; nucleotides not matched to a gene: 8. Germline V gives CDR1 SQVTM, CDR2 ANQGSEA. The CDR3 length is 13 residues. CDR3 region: CSGSGTSVDIQYF. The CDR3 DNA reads TGCAGCGGATCCGGGACTAGCGTTGACATTCAGTACTTC.